The 20 T cell receptor beta chains presented below share a single source sample, sequenced in a study of early T cells in non-severe SARS-CoV-2 infection. TCRdb re-derived calls from the 5' RACE reads in MiXCR, one entry per CDR3 protein. The sample records fewer than 40,000 distinct CDR3 sequences, around 5% being singletons. Input material: whole blood. The origin of the receptors is an adult who was a healthcare worker with PCR-confirmed SARS-CoV-2 infection or an uninfected control (not recorded which).

The chain recombines TRBV7-2 with TRBJ2-3, with 7 nucleotides matching TRBD2. Germline assignment: CDR1 SGHTA and CDR2 FQGNSA. The CDR3 runs 15 residues. J was trimmed by 2 bases and V by 3 bases; bases with no gene match: 5. Written as DNA, the CDR3 is TGTGCCAGCAGCTTCTCGCGGGGGATCACAGATACGCAGTATTTT. It specifies CASSFSRGITDTQYF.

This clonotype was detected many times. The chain employs TRBV14 and TRBJ2-2; perhaps TRBD1 as D (5 bases). The V end lost 8 bases, the J end lost 4 bases, and 11 bases lay between the germline ends. The germline V gene has CDR1 SGHDN and CDR2 FVKESK. The CDR3 length is 13 residues. The CDR3 loop is CASSADTTGELFF. The CDR3 DNA sequence: TGTGCCAGCTCTGCGGACACCACCGGGGAGCTGTTTTTT.

In this sample, this clonotype turned up a few times. The chain has TRBV6-2 or TRBV6-3 and TRBJ2-7; possible D gene TRBD1, 6 bases. This CDR3 comprises 11 residues. Germline CDR1 reads MNHEY; CDR2 reads SVGEGT. The V end lost 7 bases, the J end lost 6 bases, and 10 bases lay between the germline ends. As DNA, the CDR3 is TGTGCCAGCACGACAGGCGGCGAGCAGTACTTC. It encodes CASTTGGEQYF.

This clonotype has a count of ten or more. The V call is TRBV7-2, the J call TRBJ2-5, with D perhaps TRBD1 (6 bases). CDR3 length: 14 residues. Trimming left V 4 bases short and J 0 bases short, with 9 bases between. CDR1 and CDR2 from the germline V gene are SGHTA and FQGNSA. CDR3: CASSSTGNQETQYF. As DNA, the CDR3 is TGTGCCAGCAGCTCTACAGGGAACCAAGAGACCCAGTACTTC. The whole variable domain, filled in from reference TRBV7-2 and TRBJ2-5, reads GAGVSQSPSNKVTEKGKDVELRCDPISGHTALYWYRQSLGQGLEFLIYFQGNSAPDKSGLPSDRFSAERTGGSVSTLTIQRTQQEDSAVYLCASSSTGNQETQYFGPGTRLLVL.

This clonotype was counted at least ten times. The rearrangement joins TRBV3-1 to TRBJ2-5; D is unresolved. CDR3 length equals 15 residues. Germline CDR1 LGHDT, CDR2 YNNKEL (reference sequence). V lost 2 bases and J lost 1, with 11 bases in between. CDR3 nucleotide sequence: TGTGCCAGCAGCCAACAGCCAGTGATCCAAGAGACCCAGTACTTC. Its protein is CASSQQPVIQETQYF.

This clonotype was seen ten or more times. The chain couples TRBV11-2 to TRBJ2-7; TRBD2 matches at 13 bases. Germline values: CDR1 SGHAT, CDR2 FQNNGV. The CDR3 contains 16 residues. V dropped 5 bases and J dropped 5; count of bases not matched to a gene: 9. The CDR3 region has the DNA TGTGCCAGCAGCCCTCGGACTAGCGGGAGAGGCCACGAGCAGTACTTC. It is translated as CASSPRTSGRGHEQYF.

This clonotype was observed at least ten times. V usage is TRBV18 and J usage is TRBJ2-2, with D perhaps being TRBD1 or TRBD2 (5 bases each). Trimming cost V 6 bases and J 2 bases, with 16 bases left between them. The length of the CDR3 is 16 residues. Germline-derived CDR1 and CDR2 are KGHSH and LQKENI. The CDR3 DNA reads as TGTGCCAGCTCGTCGAGCCGGGACCGCAACACCGGGGAGCTGTTTTTT. This sequence encodes CASSSSRDRNTGELFF.

This clonotype was seen many times. The V gene is TRBV20-1, the J gene TRBJ2-7; D gene ambiguous. The CDR3 loop spans 13 amino acids. Germline lookup yields CDR1 DFQATT and CDR2 SNEGSKA (reference sequence). Trimming shortened V by 6 bases and J by 2 bases, and 14 bases separated the two germline ends. CDR3 sequence reads: CSALQLGTYEQYF. For the CDR3, the DNA is TGCAGTGCCCTCCAGCTGGGCACCTACGAGCAGTACTTC.

The chain is built from TRBV12-5 and TRBJ1-6; no definite D call. From germline, CDR1 is LGHNT and CDR2 FRNRAP. The CDR3 runs to 15 residues. The V end was cut by 1 base, the J end by 10 bases, with 14 bases between. CDR3 in DNA: TGTGCTAGTGGTTTGGACCGGGGAATTGAATCACCCCTCCACTTT. It encodes CASGLDRGIESPLHF.

This clonotype was counted ten times or more. The rearrangement uses TRBV19 and TRBJ1-5; no clear D gene. The V gene's germline CDR1 is LNHDA and CDR2 SQIVND (reference sequence). Trimming pared 5 bases from V and 4 bases from J, leaving 6 bases between. The CDR3 loop spans 12 amino acids. CDR3 sequence reads: CASSLWNQPQHF. The CDR3 DNA reads as TGTGCCAGTAGTCTGTGGAATCAGCCCCAGCATTTT. The complete variable domain, with remaining parts taken from reference TRBV19 and TRBJ1-5, reads DGGITQSPKYLFRKEGQNVTLSCEQNLNHDAMYWYRQDPGQGLRLIYYSQIVNDFQKGDIAEGYSVSREKKESFPLTVTSAQKNPTAFYLCASSLWNQPQHFGDGTRLSIL.

This clonotype was observed many times. The chain combines TRBV6-2 or TRBV6-3 with TRBJ2-2, with TRBD2 matching 11 bases. CDR3 length: 16 amino acids. Germline-derived CDR1 and CDR2 are MNHEY and SVGEGT. Germline trimming cut 4 bases from V and 7 bases from J; bases unmatched to any gene: 8. CDR3 sequence: CASSSGLAGYDGELFF. The CDR3 DNA is TGTGCCAGCAGTTCCGGACTAGCGGGCTACGACGGGGAGCTGTTTTTT.

In this sample, this clonotype turned up many times. The CDR3 coding sequence is TGTGCCAGCAGCCTAGGGGGGACCTTAGGTGAGCAGTTCTTC. It yields the protein CASSLGGTLGEQFF. This chain links TRBV28 with TRBJ2-1; D could derive from TRBD1 or TRBD2 (6 bases each). Germline V lookup: CDR1 MDHEN, CDR2 SYDVKM. The CDR3 loop spans 14 amino acids. Trimming left V 6 bases short and J 9 bases short, with 18 bases between.

This clonotype was counted at least ten times. The chain carries TRBV2 and TRBJ2-7, with D perhaps TRBD2 (5 bases). Trimming cost V 7 bases and J 0 bases, with 10 bases left between them. CDR3 size: 13 residues. Germline CDR1 SNHLY, CDR2 FYNNEI. In DNA form, the CDR3 reads TGTGCCAGCATGGCGGGTAGCTCCTACGAGCAGTACTTC. This translates into CASMAGSSYEQYF.

This chain uses TRBV12-3 or TRBV12-4 with TRBJ1-6, with TRBD1 matching 7 bases. J was trimmed by 7 bases and V by 5 bases; bases with no gene match: 11. CDR3 length equals 16 residues. The CDR3 spells CASSPRQGGRNSPLHF. The CDR3 DNA reads TGTGCCAGCAGTCCCCGACAGGGCGGGAGGAATTCACCCCTCCACTTT.

The chain employs TRBV7-2 and TRBJ2-3; 9 bases fit TRBD1. Germline V gene sequence: CDR1 SGHTA, CDR2 FQGNSA. This CDR3 region has 15 residues. V gave up 2 bases and J gave up 5 bases; unmatched junction bases: 5. The DNA of the CDR3 is TGTGCCAGCAGCTTACTGGGACAGGGTAGAGATACGCAGTATTTT. Translated, it gives CASSLLGQGRDTQYF.

V and J are TRBV7-2 and TRBJ2-1; TRBD2 aligns across 9 bases. The germline V gene encodes CDR1 SGHTA and CDR2 FQGNSA. Unmatched junction bases numbered 1, after V lost 0 bases and J lost 1 base. CDR3 length: 16 residues. This CDR3 is CASSLASGGSYNEQFF. CDR3 bases: TGTGCCAGCAGCTTAGCGAGCGGGGGGTCCTACAATGAGCAGTTCTTC.

The chain is built from TRBV28 and TRBJ1-2; TRBD1 matches at 7 bases. The germline V gene has CDR1 MDHEN and CDR2 SYDVKM. J lost 8 bases, V lost 5 bases, and 8 bases had no gene match. The CDR3 extends over 13 amino acids. The CDR3 sequence is CASSAATGRGYTF. The CDR3 DNA follows: TGTGCCAGCAGTGCCGCGACAGGGCGAGGCTACACCTTC.

This clonotype was observed many times. The rearrangement joins TRBV19 to TRBJ2-1, with D tentatively TRBD1 (5 bases). Germline V gene lookup returns CDR1 LNHDA and CDR2 SQIVND (reference sequence). V was shortened by 3 bases and J by 3 bases, with 12 bases between the two germline ends. CDR3 length: 15 residues. The CDR3 DNA follows: TGTGCCAGTAGTATGGGTTGGGGCAACTACAATGAGCAGTTCTTC. Translating gives CASSMGWGNYNEQFF.

This clonotype was found many times. The chain recombines TRBV5-4 with TRBJ2-7, with 7 positions matching TRBD1. V dropped 5 bases and J dropped 0; count of bases not matched to a gene: 2. Germline loops: CDR1 SGHNT, CDR2 YYREEE (reference sequence). This CDR3 has 13 amino acids. Written as DNA, the CDR3 is TGTGCCAGCAGTCGACAGGGCTCCTACGAGCAGTACTTC. Its protein product is CASSRQGSYEQYF.

This clonotype was seen more than once but under ten times. The chain uses TRBV19 and TRBJ1-3; the match to TRBD1 covers 8 bases. The trim removed 5 bases at V and 2 bases at J, leaving 5 bases unmatched. Germline V gene lookup returns CDR1 LNHDA and CDR2 SQIVND (reference sequence). The CDR3 has 15 residues. The CDR3 nucleotides are TGTGCCAGTAGTCGACAGGGGTCCCCTGGAAACACCATATATTTT. Amino acids: CASSRQGSPGNTIYF.